Presented here are 26 T cell receptor beta chains from one specimen sequenced in a study of blood T cell repertoires in COVID-19. Produced via immunoSEQ multiplex PCR; TCRdb's table is partial and in-frame only. This sample has 150,000 to 200,000 clones, with over 80% found just once. Sequencing used PBMCs or T cells enriched from blood (not recorded which). These receptors were collected from a man aged 65-85 years who had been exposed to COVID-19.

In regard to this clone: Mismatch with germline at one junction end may stem from a read error. This sequence joins TRBV3-1 (or the pseudogene TRBV3-2) and TRBJ1-5; D is possibly TRBD1 (5 bases). CDR3 size: 15 residues. Germline lookup yields CDR1 LGHDT and CDR2 YNNKEL (reference sequence). Here the CDR3 reads CVSSRTRDSNQPQHF. The CDR3 DNA reads TGTGTCAGCAGCCGGACTAGGGACAGCAATCAGCCCCAGCATTTT.

The J gene is TRBJ1-4, the V gene TRBV5-5; 7 bases line up with TRBD1. The CDR3 is 14 residues long. Per germline, CDR1 SGHKS and CDR2 YYEKEE (reference sequence). V shed 3 bases and J 3 bases; nucleotides not matched to a gene: 2. In nucleotides, the CDR3 is TGTGCCAGCAGCTGGGGGACAGCTAATGAAAAACTGTTTTTT. Its protein is CASSWGTANEKLFF.

The chain recombines TRBV7-6 with TRBJ2-1; 12 bases line up with TRBD2. The CDR3 totals 16 residues. The V gene end was trimmed by 5 bases and the J gene end by 6 bases; junction bases not matched to a gene: 8. Germline V gene lookup returns CDR1 SGHVS and CDR2 FNYEAQ. The CDR3 region is CASSTSGLAGFNEQFF. In DNA form, the CDR3 reads TGTGCCAGCAGCACCTCGGGACTAGCGGGCTTCAATGAGCAGTTCTTC.

V gene TRBV7-2 combines with J gene TRBJ1-2, with 9 bases lining up with TRBD1. Germline trimming cut 4 bases from V and 3 bases from J; bases unmatched to any gene: 6. Germline values: CDR1 SGHTA, CDR2 FQGNSA. The CDR3 is 15 residues long. CDR3 residues: CASSWGQGGHYGYTF. DNA of the CDR3: TGTGCCAGCAGCTGGGGACAGGGAGGACACTATGGCTACACCTTC.

The chain couples TRBV7-9 to TRBJ1-5; D call uncertain. The CDR3 spans 13 residues. Trimming took off 5 bases at V and 7 bases at J, with 12 bases between the two ends. The germline CDR1 and CDR2 sequences are SEHNR and FQNEAQ (reference sequence). CDR3 coding DNA: TGTGCCAGCAGCGAAGGAGCGGGCCAGCCCCAGCATTTT. The encoded protein is CASSEGAGQPQHF.

The chain employs TRBV5-4 and TRBJ1-2; 10 bases are a match to TRBD1. The CDR3 contains 14 residues. The V gene's germline CDR1 is SGHNT and CDR2 YYREEE (reference sequence). After removal of 4 bases from V and 7 bases from J, the junction contained 7 bases not matched to a gene. CDR3 DNA: TGTGCCAGCAGCCCTCAGAGGGACAGGGGTGGCTACACCTTC. As protein: CASSPQRDRGGYTF.

The chain couples TRBV7-2 to TRBJ2-3, with 8 positions matching TRBD2. Trimming took 5 bases from V and 0 from J; bases not matched to a gene: 7. The CDR3 extends over 16 amino acids. Germline V gene sequence: CDR1 SGHTA, CDR2 FQGNSA. The CDR3 sequence: CASSPRLATSTDTQYF. Written as DNA, the CDR3 is TGTGCCAGCAGCCCGCGACTAGCGACTAGCACAGATACGCAGTATTTT.

The J gene is TRBJ2-3, the V gene TRBV5-1; the D gene is possibly TRBD2 (6 bases). CDR3 length: 16 amino acids. V was trimmed by 0 bases and J by 0 bases, leaving 11 bases between them. The germline V gene encodes CDR1 SGHRS and CDR2 YFSETQ. In DNA form, the CDR3 reads TGCGCCAGCAGCTTGGAGACGGGACTTAGCACAGATACGCAGTATTTT. Protein sequence: CASSLETGLSTDTQYF.

In DNA form, the CDR3 reads TGCGCCAGCAGCTTGACGGCGGGGGGTACCTACAATGAGCAGTTCTTC. Its translation is CASSLTAGGTYNEQFF. This rearrangement joins TRBV5-1 to TRBJ2-1; 8 nucleotides align to TRBD2. The V gene end was trimmed by 1 base and the J gene end by 2 bases; junction bases not matched to a gene: 5. From germline, CDR1 is SGHRS and CDR2 YFSETQ. The CDR3 loop spans 16 amino acids.

The chain joins TRBV29-1 to TRBJ1-5; the match to TRBD1 covers 10 bases. This CDR3 comprises 13 residues. The V segment lost 6 bases and the J segment 2 bases; nucleotides outside the gene matches: 1. In germline, CDR1 is SQVTM, CDR2 ANQGSEA. CDR3 residues: CSVGTGGNQPQHF. The CDR3 region has the DNA TGCAGCGTCGGGACAGGGGGCAATCAGCCCCAGCATTTT.

Here the CDR3 reads CATWGGGGWGYTF. The CDR3, as DNA: TGTGCCACCTGGGGGGGTGGTGGATGGGGCTACACCTTC. J is TRBJ1-2 and V is TRBV6-5, with D possibly TRBD1 on 5 matching bases. The V gene lost 10 bases and the J gene lost 8 bases, with 20 bases spanning the gap. The CDR3 consists of 13 residues. Germline CDR1 is MNHEY and CDR2 is SVGAGI.

The chain employs TRBV4-1 and TRBJ1-6, with 8 positions matching TRBD1. CDR3 length equals 14 residues. After removal of 6 bases from V and 7 bases from J, the junction contained 5 bases not matched to a gene. Germline lookup yields CDR1 MGHRA and CDR2 YSYEKL. The DNA of the CDR3 is TGCGCCAGCAGTAAGGGACAGGAGAATTCACCCCTCCACTTT. Its translation: CASSKGQENSPLHF.

The chain carries TRBV24-1 and TRBJ2-2; 7 nucleotides match TRBD1. In germline, CDR1 is KGHDR, CDR2 SFDVKD. The J segment lost 0 bases and the V segment lost 5 bases, leaving 11 bases of the junction unmatched. This CDR3 region has 18 residues. DNA for the CDR3: TGTGCCACCAGTGGGCTTACTTATCAGGGGGCGAACACCGGGGAGCTGTTTTTT. It specifies CATSGLTYQGANTGELFF.

This chain joins TRBV3-1 (or the pseudogene TRBV3-2) and TRBJ1-1; D gene unclear. From germline, CDR1 is LGHDT and CDR2 YNNKEL (reference sequence). The CDR3 consists of 14 residues. The ends were cut back, 5 bases at V and 5 bases at J, with 15 bases in the middle. The CDR3 sequence is CASSSVYRRTEAFF. The CDR3 DNA reads as TGTGCCAGCAGCTCCGTATACAGAAGAACTGAAGCTTTCTTT.

J is TRBJ1-2 and V is TRBV30; tentatively, D is TRBD1 (5 bases). The length of the CDR3 is 13 residues. The germline gives CDR1 GTSNPN, CDR2 SVGIG (reference sequence). Trimming left V 2 bases short and J 2 bases short, with 9 bases between. This CDR3 reads CAWSLGQNYGYTF. In nucleotides, the CDR3 is TGTGCCTGGAGTTTGGGGCAGAACTATGGCTACACCTTC.

The V gene is TRBV2, the J gene TRBJ1-6; D gene uncertain. Trimming removed 5 bases at V and 6 bases at J, with 14 bases between. The CDR3 consists of 15 residues. CDR1 and CDR2 (germline): SNHLY, FYNNEI. The CDR3 sequence is CASSSRTGTNSPLHF. In DNA form, the CDR3 reads TGTGCCAGCAGTTCCCGGACGGGAACTAATTCACCCCTCCACTTT.

A word on this clone: Other DNA sequences within the sample encode an identical CDR3. The rearrangement uses TRBV18 and TRBJ1-1, with 8 nucleotides matching TRBD1. With 2 bases clipped from V and 4 bases from J, the junction kept 0 bases outside the gene matches. This CDR3 is 13 amino acids long. Germline-derived CDR1 and CDR2 are KGHSH and LQKENI. CDR3 bases: TGTGCCAGCTCACCAGGACAGGGCACTGAAGCTTTCTTT. Residues: CASSPGQGTEAFF. Full variable domain (rest looked up from reference TRBV18 and TRBJ1-1): NAGVMQNPRHLVRRRGQEARLRCSPMKGHSHVYWYRQLPEEGLKFMVYLQKENIIDESGMPKERFSAEFPKEGPSILRIQQVVRGDSAAYFCASSPGQGTEAFFGQGTRLTVV.

V is TRBV19 and J is TRBJ2-1, with D possibly TRBD2 on 6 matching bases. CDR1 is LNHDA and CDR2 is SQIVND in the germline V gene (reference sequence). CDR3 length equals 16 residues. The V gene lost 1 base and the J gene lost 7 bases, with 17 bases spanning the gap. CDR3 DNA sequence: TGTGCCAGTAGTATAGGGGGCGGGACTTCCCCGAATGAGCAGTTCTTC. This encodes CASSIGGGTSPNEQFF.

This clone was counted only a few times. The CDR3 sequence: CASSLSRTAGGVKAFF. In nucleotides, the CDR3 is TGTGCCAGCAGTTTATCACGCACGGCCGGCGGGGTGAAAGCTTTCTTT. The genes are TRBV28 and TRBJ1-1, with D unclear. Germline V lookup: CDR1 MDHEN, CDR2 SYDVKM. V was cut by 1 base and J by 9 bases, with 21 bases left in between. The CDR3 contains 16 residues.

The genes are TRBV21-1 and TRBJ1-3; the tabulated D call, TRBD1, remains unverified against the DNA. TRBV21-1 represents a pseudogene. The CDR3 length is 16 residues. The CDR3 protein is CASSGRDRGLGNTIYF. DNA of the CDR3: TGTGCCAGCAGCGGCCGGGACAGGGGGCTTGGAAACACCATATATTTT.

This clone was detected ten times or more. This sequence joins TRBV12-3 or TRBV12-4 and TRBJ2-7; D remains ambiguous. The germline V and J ends were trimmed by 5 bases and 4 bases, with 12 bases remaining between them. This CDR3 is built from 13 residues. The DNA of the CDR3 is TGTGCCAGCAGTATCGAGGCGTGGTACGAGCAGTACTTC. This translates into CASSIEAWYEQYF.

The chain combines TRBV30 with TRBJ1-2, with a possible D match to TRBD1 (5 bases). This CDR3 is 14 amino acids long. V was shortened by 4 bases and J by 3 bases, with 15 bases between the two germline ends. Germline V gives CDR1 GTSNPN, CDR2 SVGIG (reference sequence). The CDR3 DNA sequence: TGTGCCTGGACCCGGGGGTCAAGGGACTATGGCTACACCTTC. It translates to CAWTRGSRDYGYTF.

J is TRBJ2-5 and V is TRBV7-6; 8 nucleotides line up with TRBD1. The trim removed 5 bases at V and 5 bases at J, leaving 7 bases unmatched. CDR1 and CDR2 from the germline V gene are SGHVS and FNYEAQ. This CDR3 spans 14 amino acids. The CDR3 is CASSQAGGAETQYF. As DNA, the CDR3 is TGTGCCAGCAGCCAGGCAGGGGGCGCGGAGACCCAGTACTTC.

The V and J genes are TRBV5-1 and TRBJ2-7; unclear D gene. Trimming took 5 bases from V and 7 from J, leaving 16 bases between them. The CDR3 totals 13 residues. Per the germline V gene, CDR1 is SGHRS and CDR2 is YFSETQ. The CDR3 DNA reads TGCGCCAGCAGTCCCGCTGGGCAGGCGGAGCAGTACTTC. This sequence encodes CASSPAGQAEQYF.

This rearrangement joins TRBV9 to TRBJ2-1; 10 nucleotides match TRBD2. V gave up 0 bases and J gave up 3 bases; unmatched junction bases: 3. Germline V CDR1 and CDR2: SGDLS, YYNGEE. CDR3 length: 16 residues. This chain's CDR3 is CASSVEGTSDYNEQFF. The CDR3 DNA reads as TGTGCCAGCAGCGTAGAAGGGACTAGCGACTACAATGAGCAGTTCTTC. Together with reference TRBV9 and TRBJ2-1, the CDR3 gives the full variable domain: DSGVTQTPKHLITATGQRVTLRCSPRSGDLSVYWYQQSLDQGLQFLIQYYNGEERAKGNILERFSAQQFPDLHSELNLSSLELGDSALYFCASSVEGTSDYNEQFFGPGTRLTVL.

The V gene is TRBV7-3, the J gene TRBJ2-1; 7 positions agree with TRBD1. V lost 3 bases, J lost 7 bases, and 6 bases stayed unmatched. Germline loops: CDR1 SGHTA, CDR2 FQGTGA. The CDR3 runs 14 residues. CDR3 DNA sequence: TGTGCCAGCAGCTTCTCTCCAGGGGGAAATGAGCAGTTCTTC. Translated, it gives CASSFSPGGNEQFF.